Shown below are 23 T cell receptor beta chains from a single sample sequenced in a study of early T cells in non-severe SARS-CoV-2 infection. TCRdb reprocessed the 5' RACE reads via MiXCR and lists one record per CDR3 protein. Altogether tens of thousands of distinct CDR3 sequences are present, 5.4% being singletons, with the ten largest covering 6% to 6.5%. This material consisted of whole blood, taken at baseline. The receptor set was obtained from an adult who was a healthcare worker with PCR-confirmed SARS-CoV-2 infection or an uninfected control (not recorded which).

This clonotype has ten or more counts. The gene calls are TRBV7-2 and TRBJ2-3, with TRBD2 matching over 7 bases. Trimming at V came to 4 bases and at J to 9 bases, leaving 4 bases not matched to a gene. The CDR3 extends over 12 amino acids. Germline assignment: CDR1 SGHTA and CDR2 FQGNSA. The CDR3: CASSSGLGTQYF. The CDR3 nucleotides are TGTGCCAGCAGCTCCGGACTAGGAACGCAGTATTTT.

This clonotype has ten or more counts. The genes are TRBV27 and TRBJ2-3, with 8 nucleotides matching TRBD2. The germline CDR1 and CDR2 sequences are MNHEY and SMNVEV (reference sequence). Germline trimming cut 5 bases from V and 0 bases from J; bases unmatched to any gene: 10. The CDR3 contains 17 residues. The CDR3 DNA reads TGTGCCAGCAGTCCGTCGACTAGCGCGCTTAGCACAGATACGCAGTATTTT. It translates to CASSPSTSALSTDTQYF.

This clonotype was observed many times. The CDR3 nucleotides read TGTGCCAGCAGTTACGGGGAACGCATGAACACTGAAGCTTTCTTT. It specifies CASSYGERMNTEAFF. J is TRBJ1-1 and V is TRBV9; D gene unclear. Trimming pared 5 bases from V and 0 bases from J, leaving 14 bases between. This CDR3 has 15 amino acids. Germline V gene data show CDR1 as SGDLS and CDR2 as YYNGEE.

This chain links TRBV6-1 with TRBJ1-2, with a weak D call TRBD1 (6 bases). The CDR3 extends over 15 amino acids. Per the germline V gene, CDR1 is MNHNS and CDR2 is SASEGT. Trimming left V 5 bases short and J 5 bases short, with 18 bases between. In nucleotides, the CDR3 is TGTGCCAGCAGTTACCACGGGGGCCGTAGGTATGGCTACACCTTC. Its protein is CASSYHGGRRYGYTF.

This clonotype was observed many times. The CDR3, as DNA: TGTGCCAGCTCACCACTCCCTCGCGAGCAGTACTTC. The encoded protein is CASSPLPREQYF. V usage is TRBV18 and J usage is TRBJ2-7; D uncertain. The CDR3 length is 12 residues. CDR1 is KGHSH, CDR2 LQKENI, per germline. The germline V and J ends were trimmed by 1 base and 6 bases, with 7 bases remaining between them.

This clonotype was seen ten or more times. The rearrangement joins TRBV20-1 to TRBJ2-1, with a weak D call TRBD1 (6 bases). The CDR3 is 11 residues long. Germline-derived CDR1 and CDR2 are DFQATT and SNEGSKA (reference sequence). V gave up 5 bases and J gave up 13 bases, with 15 bases separating them. This CDR3 is CSASQGKEQFF. DNA for the CDR3: TGCAGTGCTTCGCAGGGGAAGGAACAGTTCTTC.

This clonotype came up many times. This chain joins TRBV4-3 and TRBJ1-6; 7 nucleotides align to TRBD1. The CDR3 spans 15 residues. Germline values: CDR1 LGHNA, CDR2 YSLEER. V lost 4 bases, J lost 8 bases, and 8 bases stayed unmatched. In DNA, the CDR3 is TGCGCCAGCAGCCTCAGTAGGGACAGTGATTCACCCCTCCACTTT. Residues: CASSLSRDSDSPLHF.

Many counts were recorded for this clonotype. The genes are TRBV7-6 and TRBJ2-1, with unresolved D. This CDR3 has 13 residues. In germline, CDR1 is SGHVS, CDR2 FNYEAQ. Trimming removed 5 bases at V and 2 bases at J, with 7 bases between. The CDR3 coding sequence is TGTGCCAGCAGCCACCGGACCTACAATGAGCAGTTCTTC. As protein: CASSHRTYNEQFF.

This clonotype was counted at least ten times. This chain links TRBV3-1 with TRBJ2-2; tentative D call: TRBD2 (5 bases). V lost 1 base and J lost 2, with 11 bases in between. This CDR3 region has 16 residues. Germline lookup yields CDR1 LGHDT and CDR2 YNNKEL (reference sequence). CDR3 in DNA: TGTGCCAGCAGCCAAGGGACCGGACTCAACACCGGGGAGCTGTTTTTT. Protein: CASSQGTGLNTGELFF.

This clonotype was seen at least ten times. The chain joins TRBV19 to TRBJ2-7; TRBD2 aligns across 11 bases. The CDR3 runs 18 residues. J gave up 4 bases and V 5 bases, and 16 bases lay outside the gene matches. Germline CDR1 LNHDA, CDR2 SQIVND (reference sequence). The CDR3 loop is CASSSDMVGSSGGYEQYV. The CDR3 nucleotides are TGTGCCAGTAGTTCAGACATGGTAGGGTCTAGCGGGGGGTACGAGCAGTACGTC.

This clonotype showed up many times. This rearrangement joins TRBV18 to TRBJ2-4; weak D call: TRBD1 (6 bases). Germline V gene data show CDR1 as KGHSH and CDR2 as LQKENI. Trimming cost V 6 bases and J 0 bases, with 21 bases left between them. The CDR3 runs to 18 residues. CDR3 protein: CASSLQGPNSVAKNIQYF. CDR3 DNA: TGTGCCAGCTCGCTACAGGGCCCCAATAGCGTAGCCAAAAACATTCAGTACTTC.

This clonotype came up many times. The CDR3 here is CASSEYGKGLGTEAFF. In DNA form, the CDR3 reads TGTGCCAGCAGTGAATACGGGAAGGGGTTAGGCACTGAAGCTTTCTTT. The chain employs TRBV25-1 and TRBJ1-1, with a weak D call TRBD1 (5 bases). CDR1 and CDR2 (germline): MGHDK, SYGVNS. CDR3 length: 16 residues. The germline V and J ends were trimmed by 0 bases and 4 bases, with 15 bases remaining between them. Combining the CDR3 with reference TRBV25-1 and TRBJ1-1 gives the whole variable domain EADIYQTPRYLVIGTGKKITLECSQTMGHDKMYWYQQDPGMELHLIHYSYGVNSTEKGDLSSESTVSRIRTEHFPLTLESARPSHTSQYLCASSEYGKGLGTEAFFGQGTRLTVV.

This clonotype was observed at least ten times. The gene calls are TRBV28 and TRBJ2-3; D possibly corresponds to TRBD2 (5 bases). CDR1 is MDHEN and CDR2 is SYDVKM in the germline V gene. CDR3 length: 14 amino acids. The V end lost 4 bases, the J end lost 3 bases, and 11 bases lay between the germline ends. The CDR3 nucleotides are TGTGCCAGCAGTTCGAACCCGGGGACAGATACGCAGTATTTT. Protein product: CASSSNPGTDTQYF.

This chain joins TRBV7-3 and TRBJ2-5; 10 bases match TRBD2. CDR1 is SGHTA, CDR2 FQGTGA, per germline. Trimming cost V 4 bases and J 5 bases; bases outside gene matches: 7. This CDR3 is built from 15 residues. CDR3 bases: TGTGCCAGCAGCTCTTTCGGGACTAGCGAGGAGACCCAGTACTTC. Translating it yields CASSSFGTSEETQYF.

This clonotype was observed many times. The V gene is TRBV2, the J gene TRBJ2-7, with TRBD1 matching over 9 bases. The CDR3 is made up of 12 amino acids. The V segment lost 6 bases and the J segment 12 bases; nucleotides outside the gene matches: 9. CDR1 and CDR2 from the germline V gene are SNHLY and FYNNEI. The chain's CDR3 is CASRAGQGSLYV. The CDR3, as DNA: TGTGCCAGCAGAGCCGGACAGGGGTCGCTGTACGTC.

This clonotype was counted at least ten times. V and J are TRBV12-3 or TRBV12-4 and TRBJ2-3; no definite D call. V lost 3 bases and J lost 0, with 10 bases in between. The CDR3 has 15 residues. This CDR3 is CASSFERQSTDTQYF. In DNA, the CDR3 is TGTGCCAGCAGTTTCGAGCGCCAAAGCACAGATACGCAGTATTTT.

This clonotype was counted many times. The gene calls are TRBV7-6 and TRBJ2-2; D might be TRBD1 (6 bases). Germline V gene data show CDR1 as SGHVS and CDR2 as FNYEAQ. This CDR3 is 16 amino acids long. Trimming took off 2 bases at V and 6 bases at J, with 16 bases between the two ends. Here the CDR3 DNA reads TGTGCCAGCAGCTTAAATTCAGGGGCCGGCGCCGGGGAGCTGTTTTTT. Translating it yields CASSLNSGAGAGELFF.

The table lists this clonotype with many counts. J is TRBJ2-7 and V is TRBV5-5; D is unresolved. This CDR3 comprises 12 residues. V lost 1 base and J 4 bases, leaving 6 bases between the germline ends. Germline V lookup: CDR1 SGHKS, CDR2 YYEKEE (reference sequence). In DNA form, the CDR3 reads TGTGCCAGCAGCTTGTCGGGTTACGAGCAGTACGTC. This codes for CASSLSGYEQYV.

V gene TRBV5-1 combines with J gene TRBJ1-1, with D unresolved. V was trimmed by 2 bases and J by 1 base, leaving 6 bases between them. Germline values: CDR1 SGHRS, CDR2 YFSETQ. CDR3 length equals 13 residues. DNA for the CDR3: TGCGCCAGCAGCTTACACCAGAACACTGAAGCTTTCTTT. Translation gives CASSLHQNTEAFF.

This clonotype was recorded at least ten times. This chain links TRBV27 with TRBJ1-3, with 7 bases matching TRBD1. V shed 7 bases and J 0 bases; nucleotides not matched to a gene: 6. The CDR3 runs 15 residues. Germline V gene sequence: CDR1 MNHEY, CDR2 SMNVEV (reference sequence). CDR3 region: CASKGTASSGNTIYF. The CDR3 DNA reads as TGTGCCAGCAAAGGGACAGCATCCTCTGGAAACACCATATATTTT.

There are many counts of this clonotype. The chain is built from TRBV15 and TRBJ1-5; TRBD1 might be the D (5 bases). The germline V gene has CDR1 LNHNV and CDR2 YYDKDF (reference sequence). Between the trimmed V and J ends, which lost 1 base and 5 bases, there was a span of 15 bases. This CDR3 has 16 residues. The CDR3 region is CATSRVEGYGDQPQHF. For the CDR3, the DNA is TGTGCCACCAGCAGAGTTGAGGGGTATGGTGATCAGCCCCAGCATTTT. The full variable domain, with the rest looked up from reference TRBV15 and TRBJ1-5, is DAMVIQNPRYQVTQFGKPVTLSCSQTLNHNVMYWYQQKSSQAPKLLFHYYDKDFNNEADTPDNFQSRRPNTSFCFLDIRSPGLGDTAMYLCATSRVEGYGDQPQHFGDGTRLSIL.

Ten or more counts support this clonotype. The chain combines TRBV18 with TRBJ1-5; perhaps TRBD1 as D (5 bases). Germline V gives CDR1 KGHSH, CDR2 LQKENI. With 2 bases removed from V and 3 bases from J, the gap between germline ends came to 8 bases. The CDR3 totals 14 residues. The CDR3: CASSPGAANQPQHF. The CDR3 DNA reads TGTGCCAGCTCACCAGGGGCGGCCAATCAGCCCCAGCATTTT. The full variable domain, rest sourced from reference TRBV18 and TRBJ1-5, is NAGVMQNPRHLVRRRGQEARLRCSPMKGHSHVYWYRQLPEEGLKFMVYLQKENIIDESGMPKERFSAEFPKEGPSILRIQQVVRGDSAAYFCASSPGAANQPQHFGDGTRLSIL.

The genes are TRBV14 and TRBJ2-2; D may be TRBD2 (6 bases). This CDR3 is 17 amino acids long. Germline CDR1 is SGHDN and CDR2 is FVKESK. The V end lost 1 base, the J end lost 1 base, and 13 bases lay between the germline ends. CDR3 sequence reads: CASSQGVSGLNTGELFF. For the CDR3, the DNA is TGTGCCAGCAGCCAAGGAGTCAGCGGGCTGAACACCGGGGAGCTGTTTTTT.